A single sample gave rise to the 13 T cell receptor beta chains below, sequenced in a study of cytomegalovirus exposure and HLA in healthy donors. PCR used 60 Vbeta primers and 13 Jbeta primers. Method: immunoSEQ multiplex PCR; TCRdb's copy keeps in-frame clones and lacks some. This table has around 99,000 clones, 76% appearing once. The sample consisted of PBMCs. These TCRs come from a man younger than 30 in good health and CMV-seronegative.

This rearrangement joins TRBV6-1 to TRBJ2-7, with TRBD1 as a possible D gene (5 bases). Per germline, CDR1 MNHNS and CDR2 SASEGT. The CDR3 loop spans 14 amino acids. V was cut by 3 bases and J by 0 bases, with 9 bases left in between. The CDR3 reads CASSDREGSYEQYF. In nucleotides, the CDR3 is TGTGCCAGCAGTGACAGGGAAGGCTCCTACGAGCAGTACTTC.

This clone was seen a few times. The CDR3 loop reads CASSLQGTNTEAFF. CDR3 nucleotide sequence: TGTGCCAGCAGTTTACAGGGAACGAACACTGAAGCTTTCTTT. V usage is TRBV27 and J usage is TRBJ1-1; maybe TRBD1 (5 bases). Trimming pared 2 bases from V and 1 base from J, leaving 8 bases between. The CDR3 is made up of 14 amino acids. Germline loops: CDR1 MNHEY, CDR2 SMNVEV (reference sequence).

V usage is TRBV28 and J usage is TRBJ2-7; a weak D match, TRBD1 (5 bases). Germline lookup yields CDR1 MDHEN and CDR2 SYDVKM. The CDR3 contains 13 residues. V shed 4 bases and J shed 3 bases, with 10 bases lying between them. DNA for the CDR3: TGTGCCAGCAGTTCTGGCAGGGTCTACGAGCAGTACTTC. It yields the protein CASSSGRVYEQYF.

J is TRBJ2-7 and V is TRBV18, with 9 bases identical to TRBD2. There are 13 residues in the CDR3. J gave up 6 bases and V 8 bases, and 8 bases lay outside the gene matches. Germline loops: CDR1 KGHSH, CDR2 LQKENI. The DNA of the CDR3 is TGTGCCAGCGCTGCGGGGGGGGGCGCCGAGCAGTACTTC. The encoded protein is CASAAGGGAEQYF.

The chain uses TRBV11-3 and TRBJ1-3; D remains unclear. CDR3 size: 14 residues. Germline V lookup: CDR1 SGHNT, CDR2 YENEEA. V shed 6 bases and J shed 0 bases, with 9 bases lying between them. The CDR3 DNA follows: TGTGCCAGCAGTGGAGGGAACTCTGGAAACACCATATATTTT. It encodes CASSGGNSGNTIYF.

This sequence joins TRBV6-5 and TRBJ2-1; 7 bases are shared with TRBD2. The CDR3 length is 16 residues. The V segment lost 2 bases and the J segment 4 bases; nucleotides outside the gene matches: 8. The V gene's germline CDR1 is MNHEY and CDR2 SVGAGI. CDR3 in amino acids: CASSYLAGLQYNEQFF. CDR3 bases: TGTGCCAGCAGTTACCTCGCGGGACTACAATACAATGAGCAGTTCTTC.

The CDR3 loop reads CASSARSGLQETQYF. The CDR3 DNA sequence: TGTGCCAGCAGCGCCCGTTCCGGACTCCAAGAGACCCAGTACTTC. The rearrangement uses TRBV9 and TRBJ2-5, with D possibly being TRBD2 (5 bases). CDR1 SGDLS and CDR2 YYNGEE come from the germline V gene. The germline V and J ends were trimmed by 3 bases and 1 base, with 13 bases remaining between them. This CDR3 region has 15 residues.

This clone was recorded once. The chain joins TRBV7-8 to TRBJ2-7; 12 bases line up with TRBD1. V shed 5 bases, J shed 2 bases, and the junction held 4 bases outside the gene matches. CDR3 size: 15 residues. Germline CDR1 reads SGHVS; CDR2 reads FQNEAQ. CDR3 DNA: TGTGCCAGCAGCCCCGGGACAGGGGGCCCCTACGAGCAGTACTTC. It yields the protein CASSPGTGGPYEQYF.

The chain couples TRBV27 to TRBJ1-5; D might be TRBD1 (5 bases). The CDR3 totals 16 residues. Germline V CDR1 and CDR2: MNHEY, SMNVEV (reference sequence). Trimming removed 4 bases from V and 2 bases from J, with 15 bases in between. For the CDR3, the DNA is TGTGCCAGCAGTTGGTCTCAGCCCAGGGGCAATCAGCCCCAGCATTTT. Translation gives CASSWSQPRGNQPQHF.

The CDR3 loop reads CASSQPSSSAANEQYF. As DNA, the CDR3 is TGTGCCAGCAGCCAACCCTCCTCCTCCGCGGCCAACGAGCAGTACTTC. This chain joins TRBV4-2 and TRBJ2-7; no definite D call. V gave up 2 bases and J gave up 5 bases, with 19 bases separating them. The CDR3 covers 16 residues. Germline V CDR1 and CDR2: LGHNA, YNFKEQ.

For the CDR3, the DNA is TGTGCCAGCAGAGCCGGGGTCTATAGCAATCAGCCCCAGCATTTT. Translation gives CASRAGVYSNQPQHF. The chain recombines TRBV2 with TRBJ1-5; no clear D. V gave up 6 bases and J gave up 0 bases, with 12 bases separating them. Germline V gene sequence: CDR1 SNHLY, CDR2 FYNNEI. The CDR3 contains 15 residues. Looking up the rest from reference TRBV2 and TRBJ1-5 gives the full variable domain: EPEVTQTPSHQVTQMGQEVILRCVPISNHLYFYWYRQILGQKVEFLVSFYNNEISEKSEIFDDQFSVERPDGSNFTLKIRSTKLEDSAMYFCASRAGVYSNQPQHFGDGTRLSIL.

J is TRBJ2-7 and V is TRBV4-2; D is possibly TRBD1 (6 bases). The CDR3 is 15 amino acids. The V gene lost 1 base and the J gene lost 3 bases, with 13 bases spanning the gap. In germline, CDR1 is LGHNA, CDR2 YNFKEQ. This chain's CDR3 is CASSQAGTKGYEQYF. The DNA of the CDR3 is TGTGCCAGCAGCCAAGCCGGGACAAAAGGCTACGAGCAGTACTTC.

This rearrangement joins TRBV4-3 to TRBJ2-3, with D uncertain. V was clipped by 0 bases and J by 1 base, with 8 bases between them. The CDR3 length is 15 residues. The germline V gene encodes CDR1 LGHNA and CDR2 YSLEER. The CDR3 here is CASSQEAVRTDTQYF. DNA of the CDR3: TGCGCCAGCAGCCAAGAGGCGGTCCGCACAGATACGCAGTATTTT.